This T cell receptor (beta chain) stems from a study of blood T cell repertoires in COVID-19. About the study: T cells, B-cell-depleted T cells, or PBMCs supplied cDNA or gDNA.

Only in-frame clones appear in the TCRdb table, and some are missing; sequencing was by immunoSEQ multiplex PCR. The top ten clones hold about 10% of a sample with 200,000 to 250,000 clones, more than 85% of them seen once. The CDR3 runs 15 residues. V lost 0 bases to trimming and J lost 5 bases; unmatched junction nucleotides: 7. Germline lookup yields CDR1 SGDLS and CDR2 YYNGEE. It was during active infection that Seattle patients were enrolled and then longitudinally followed. The chain is built from TRBV9 and TRBJ2-7, with TRBD1 matching 8 bases. This sequence originates from a woman in her 50s with COVID-19, enrolled during active disease. Sequences were obtained from peripheral blood. The CDR3 DNA sequence: TGTGCCAGCAGCGTAGGTGCCAGGGGGCCGGACGAGCAGTACTTC. Translated, it gives CASSVGARGPDEQYF.